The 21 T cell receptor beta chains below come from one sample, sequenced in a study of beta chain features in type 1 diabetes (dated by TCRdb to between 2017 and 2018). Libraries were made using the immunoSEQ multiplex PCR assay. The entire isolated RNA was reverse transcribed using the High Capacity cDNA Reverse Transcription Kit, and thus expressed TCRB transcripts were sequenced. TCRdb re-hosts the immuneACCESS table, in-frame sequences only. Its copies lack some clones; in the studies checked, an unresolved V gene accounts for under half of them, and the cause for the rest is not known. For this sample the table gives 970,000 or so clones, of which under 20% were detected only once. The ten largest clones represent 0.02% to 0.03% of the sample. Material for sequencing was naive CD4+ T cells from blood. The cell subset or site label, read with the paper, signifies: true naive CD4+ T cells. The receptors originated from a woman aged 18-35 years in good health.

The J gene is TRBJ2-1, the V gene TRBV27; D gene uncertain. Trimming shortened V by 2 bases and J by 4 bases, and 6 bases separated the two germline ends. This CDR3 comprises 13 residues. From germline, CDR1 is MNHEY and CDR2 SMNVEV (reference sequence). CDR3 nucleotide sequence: TGTGCCAGCAGTTTACGTCGGTACAATGAGCAGTTCTTC. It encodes CASSLRRYNEQFF.

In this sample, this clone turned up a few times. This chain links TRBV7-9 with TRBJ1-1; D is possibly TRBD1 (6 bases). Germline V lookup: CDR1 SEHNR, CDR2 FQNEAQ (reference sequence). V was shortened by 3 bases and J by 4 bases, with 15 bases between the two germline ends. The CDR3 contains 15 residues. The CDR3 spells CASSFQRTGSTEAFF. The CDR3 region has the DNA TGTGCCAGCAGCTTCCAAAGAACAGGGAGCACTGAAGCTTTCTTT.

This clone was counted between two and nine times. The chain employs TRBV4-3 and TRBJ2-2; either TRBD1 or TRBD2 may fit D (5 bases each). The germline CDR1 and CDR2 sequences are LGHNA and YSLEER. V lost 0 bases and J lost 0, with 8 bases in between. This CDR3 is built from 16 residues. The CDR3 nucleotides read TGCGCCAGCAGCCAAGATGGGGGTTCGAACACCGGGGAGCTGTTTTTT. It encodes CASSQDGGSNTGELFF.

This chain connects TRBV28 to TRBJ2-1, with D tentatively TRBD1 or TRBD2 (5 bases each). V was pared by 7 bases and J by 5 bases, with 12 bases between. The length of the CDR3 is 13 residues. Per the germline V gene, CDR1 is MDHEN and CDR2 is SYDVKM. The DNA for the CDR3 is TGTGCCAGCACAGGGACGGTAAACAATGAGCAGTTCTTC. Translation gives CASTGTVNNEQFF.

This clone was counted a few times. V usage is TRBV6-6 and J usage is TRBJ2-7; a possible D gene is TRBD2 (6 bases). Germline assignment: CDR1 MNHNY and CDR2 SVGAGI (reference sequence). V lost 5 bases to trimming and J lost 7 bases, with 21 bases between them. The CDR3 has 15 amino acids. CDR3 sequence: CASSGLGGWEGEQYF. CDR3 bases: TGTGCCAGCAGTGGCCTCGGAGGGTGGGAAGGGGAGCAGTACTTC.

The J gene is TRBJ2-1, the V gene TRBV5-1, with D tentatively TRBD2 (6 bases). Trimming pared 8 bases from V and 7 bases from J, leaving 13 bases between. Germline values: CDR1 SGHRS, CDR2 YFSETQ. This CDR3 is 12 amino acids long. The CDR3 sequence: CASSGTGNEQFF. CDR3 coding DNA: TGCGCCAGTTCCGGGACTGGGAATGAGCAGTTCTTC.

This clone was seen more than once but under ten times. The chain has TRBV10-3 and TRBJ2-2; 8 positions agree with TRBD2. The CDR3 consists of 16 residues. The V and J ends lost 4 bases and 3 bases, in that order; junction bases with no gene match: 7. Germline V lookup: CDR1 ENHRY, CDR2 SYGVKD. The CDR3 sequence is CAISVAVAGYTGELFF. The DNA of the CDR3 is TGTGCCATCAGTGTGGCGGTAGCGGGGTACACCGGGGAGCTGTTTTTT.

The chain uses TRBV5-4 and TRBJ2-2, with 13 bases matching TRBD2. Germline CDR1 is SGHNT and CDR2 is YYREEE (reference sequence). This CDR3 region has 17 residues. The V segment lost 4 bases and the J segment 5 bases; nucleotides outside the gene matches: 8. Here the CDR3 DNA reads TGTGCCAGCAGCCCACTAGCGGGAGGGCCGGGAACCGGGGAGCTGTTTTTT. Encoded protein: CASSPLAGGPGTGELFF.

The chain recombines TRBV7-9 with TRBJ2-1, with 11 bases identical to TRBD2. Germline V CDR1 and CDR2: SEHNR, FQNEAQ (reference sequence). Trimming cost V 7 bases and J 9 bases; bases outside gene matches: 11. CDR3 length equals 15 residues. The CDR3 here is CASTDQLAGVLEQFF. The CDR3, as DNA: TGTGCCAGCACCGACCAACTAGCGGGAGTTCTTGAGCAGTTCTTC. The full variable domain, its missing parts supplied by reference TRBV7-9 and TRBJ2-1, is DTGVSQNPRHKITKRGQNVTFRCDPISEHNRLYWYRQTLGQGPEFLTYFQNEAQLEKSRLLSDRFSAERPKGSFSTLEIQRTEQGDSAMYLCASTDQLAGVLEQFFGPGTRLTVL.

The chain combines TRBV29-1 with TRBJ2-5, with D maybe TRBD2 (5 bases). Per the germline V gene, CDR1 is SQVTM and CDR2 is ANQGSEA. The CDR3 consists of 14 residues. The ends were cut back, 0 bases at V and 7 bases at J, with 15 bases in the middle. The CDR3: CSVEDRVGVGTQYF. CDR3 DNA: TGCAGCGTTGAAGATCGGGTCGGGGTGGGGACCCAGTACTTC.

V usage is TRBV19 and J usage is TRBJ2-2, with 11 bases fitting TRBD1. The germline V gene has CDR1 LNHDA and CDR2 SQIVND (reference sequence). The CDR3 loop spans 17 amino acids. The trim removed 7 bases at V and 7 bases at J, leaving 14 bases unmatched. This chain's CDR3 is CASNTRRDRGFSGELFF. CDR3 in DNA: TGTGCCAGTAATACCCGCCGGGACAGGGGGTTTAGCGGGGAGCTGTTTTTT.

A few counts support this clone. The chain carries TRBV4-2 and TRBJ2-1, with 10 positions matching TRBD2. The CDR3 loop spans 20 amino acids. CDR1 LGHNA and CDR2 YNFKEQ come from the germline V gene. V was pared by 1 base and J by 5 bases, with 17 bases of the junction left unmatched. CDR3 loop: CASSQVLYLAGVVGNNEQFF. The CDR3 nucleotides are TGTGCCAGCAGCCAAGTTCTCTATCTAGCGGGAGTTGTTGGTAACAATGAGCAGTTCTTC.

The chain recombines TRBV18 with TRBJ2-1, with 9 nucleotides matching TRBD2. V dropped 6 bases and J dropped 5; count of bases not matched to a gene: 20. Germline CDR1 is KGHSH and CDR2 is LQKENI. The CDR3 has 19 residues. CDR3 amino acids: CASSPGSGGRAGGDNEQFF. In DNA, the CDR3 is TGTGCCAGCTCTCCCGGTTCTGGCGGGAGGGCCGGAGGGGACAATGAGCAGTTCTTC.

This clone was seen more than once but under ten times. The CDR3 region is CASSFERSTEAFF. CDR3 nucleotide sequence: TGTGCCAGCAGCTTTGAGCGGAGTACTGAAGCTTTCTTT. The chain uses TRBV7-3 and TRBJ1-1; D unresolved. V lost 3 bases, J lost 5 bases, and 10 bases lay in between. The germline V gene encodes CDR1 SGHTA and CDR2 FQGTGA. This CDR3 has 13 amino acids.

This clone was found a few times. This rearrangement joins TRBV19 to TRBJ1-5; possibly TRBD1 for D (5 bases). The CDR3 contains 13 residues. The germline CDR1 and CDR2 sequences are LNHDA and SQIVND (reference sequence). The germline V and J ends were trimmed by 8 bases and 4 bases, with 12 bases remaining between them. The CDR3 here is CASGGQLNQPQHF. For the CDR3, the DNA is TGTGCCAGTGGAGGACAACTGAATCAGCCCCAGCATTTT.

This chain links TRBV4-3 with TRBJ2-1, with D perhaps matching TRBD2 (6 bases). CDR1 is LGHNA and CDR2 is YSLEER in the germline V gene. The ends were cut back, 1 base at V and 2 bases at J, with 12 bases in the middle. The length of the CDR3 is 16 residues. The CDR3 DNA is TGCGCCAGCAGCCAAGTTGCGGGACGGACCTACAATGAGCAGTTCTTC. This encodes CASSQVAGRTYNEQFF.

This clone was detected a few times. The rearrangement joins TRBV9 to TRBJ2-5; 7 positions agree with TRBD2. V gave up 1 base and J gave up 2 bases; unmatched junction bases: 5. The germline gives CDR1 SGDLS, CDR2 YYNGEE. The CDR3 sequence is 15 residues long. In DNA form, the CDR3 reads TGTGCCAGCAGCGTATCTAGCGGAGTACAAGAGACCCAGTACTTC. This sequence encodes CASSVSSGVQETQYF.

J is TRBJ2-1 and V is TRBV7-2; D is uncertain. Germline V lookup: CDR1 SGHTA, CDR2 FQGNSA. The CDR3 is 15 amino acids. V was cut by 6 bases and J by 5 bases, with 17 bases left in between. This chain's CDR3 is CASSSPVAPNNEQFF. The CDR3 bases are TGTGCCAGCAGTTCCCCGGTAGCACCTAACAATGAGCAGTTCTTC.

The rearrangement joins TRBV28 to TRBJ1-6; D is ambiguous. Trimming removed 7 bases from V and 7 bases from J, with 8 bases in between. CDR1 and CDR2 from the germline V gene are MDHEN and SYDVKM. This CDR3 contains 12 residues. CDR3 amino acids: CASTPGNSPLHF. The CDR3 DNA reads TGTGCCAGCACCCCGGGGAATTCACCCCTCCACTTT. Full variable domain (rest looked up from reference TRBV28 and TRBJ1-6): DVKVTQSSRYLVKRTGEKVFLECVQDMDHENMFWYRQDPGLGLRLIYFSYDVKMKEKGDIPEGYSVSREKKERFSLILESASTNQTSMYLCASTPGNSPLHFGNGTRLTVT.

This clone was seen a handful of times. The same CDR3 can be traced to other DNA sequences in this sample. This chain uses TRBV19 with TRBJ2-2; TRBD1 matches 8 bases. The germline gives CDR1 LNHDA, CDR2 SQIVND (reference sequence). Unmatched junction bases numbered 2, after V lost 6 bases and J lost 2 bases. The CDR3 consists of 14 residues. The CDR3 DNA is TGTGCCAGTAGGGACAGGGCTAACACCGGGGAGCTGTTTTTT. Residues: CASRDRANTGELFF. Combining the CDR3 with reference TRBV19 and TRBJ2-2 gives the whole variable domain DGGITQSPKYLFRKEGQNVTLSCEQNLNHDAMYWYRQDPGQGLRLIYYSQIVNDFQKGDIAEGYSVSREKKESFPLTVTSAQKNPTAFYLCASRDRANTGELFFGEGSRLTVL.

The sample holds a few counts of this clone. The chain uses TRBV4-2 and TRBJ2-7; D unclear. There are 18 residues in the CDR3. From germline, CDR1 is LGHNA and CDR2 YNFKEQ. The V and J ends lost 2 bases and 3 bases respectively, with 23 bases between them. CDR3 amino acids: CASSQNPKNTPQHYEQYF. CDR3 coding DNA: TGTGCCAGCAGCCAAAACCCTAAAAACACCCCTCAACACTACGAGCAGTACTTC.